This T cell receptor beta chain emerged from a study of tumor-infiltrating lymphocytes in primary liver carcinoma. From about 530 ng total RNA, TCR beta cDNA was generated with a primer in the constant region. Three nested multiplex PCR rounds, a slightly modified ARM-PCR, produced the libraries for TCR beta. For approximately 11 cycles apiece, the opening two PCR rounds ran with TRBV1-TRBV30 forward primers and a C-beta reverse primer. TCRdb reanalysed the multiplex PCR reads using MiXCR and keeps one entry per CDR3 protein. The sample carries 95,000 to 150,000 distinct CDR3 sequences, 64% recorded once. Both RNA and DNA were isolated together from around 20-30 mg of bulk tissue that had not been sorted. Each tumor had five separate regions sampled. The CDR3 has 15 amino acids. Germline CDR1 is MDHEN and CDR2 is SYDVKM. V lost 6 bases and J lost 3, with 15 bases in between. This clonotype showed up many times.

Sample: liver tumor tissue from sampling region 3. The subset was: tumor region T3, left-lateral pole. This TCR derives from an older woman with primary liver carcinoma and hepatitis B virus infection. This chain uses TRBV28 with TRBJ1-5, with a possible D match to TRBD1 (5 bases). In DNA, the CDR3 is TGTGCCAGCAGCCCCCCGGGGGGTATCAATCAGCCCCAGCATTTT. The encoded protein is CASSPPGGINQPQHF.